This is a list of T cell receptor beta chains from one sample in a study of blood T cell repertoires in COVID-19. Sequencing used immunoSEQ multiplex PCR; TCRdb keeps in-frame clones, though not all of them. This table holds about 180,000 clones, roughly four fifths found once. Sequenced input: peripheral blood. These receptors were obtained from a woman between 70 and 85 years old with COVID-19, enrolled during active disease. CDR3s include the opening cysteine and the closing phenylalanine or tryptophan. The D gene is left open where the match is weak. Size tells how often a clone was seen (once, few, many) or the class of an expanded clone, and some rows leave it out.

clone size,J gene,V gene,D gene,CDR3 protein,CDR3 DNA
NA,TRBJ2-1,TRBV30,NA,CAWSKGGFEQFF,TGTGCCTGGAGTAAAGGGGGTTTTGAGCAGTTCTTC
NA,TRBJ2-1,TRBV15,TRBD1,CATAIGTGSYNEQFF,TGTGCCACCGCGATCGGGACAGGGTCCTACAATGAGCAGTTCTTC
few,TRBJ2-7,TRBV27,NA,CASNPRLGQEQYF,TGTGCCAGCAACCCCCGGCTGGGGCAAGAGCAGTACTTC
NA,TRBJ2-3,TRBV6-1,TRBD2,CASSEGRTSSYF,TGTGCCAGCAGTGAAGGAAGGACTAGCTCGTATTTT
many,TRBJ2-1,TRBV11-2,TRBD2,CASSLGTSGNNEQFF,TGTGCCAGCAGCTTGGGGACTAGCGGAAACAATGAGCAGTTCTTC
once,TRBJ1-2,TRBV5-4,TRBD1,CASSRRDRGKDGYTF,TGTGCCAGCAGCCGACGGGACAGGGGGAAGGATGGCTACACCTTC
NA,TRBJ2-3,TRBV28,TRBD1,CASSTRTGKTDTQYF,TGTGCCAGCAGTACTCGGACAGGCAAGACAGATACGCAGTATTTT
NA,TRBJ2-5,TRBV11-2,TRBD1,CASSPDGRTGMETQYF,TGTGCCAGCAGCCCAGATGGACGGACAGGGATGGAGACCCAGTACTTC
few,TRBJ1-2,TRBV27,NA,CASSLSGGARGYTF,TGTGCCAGCAGTTTATCGGGGGGGGCGCGTGGCTACACCTTC
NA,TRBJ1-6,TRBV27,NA,CASSLSSSYNSPLHF,TGTGCCAGCAGTTTATCTAGCTCCTATAATTCACCCCTCCACTTT
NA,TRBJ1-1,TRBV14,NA,CASSQEANAFF,TGTGCCAGCAGCCAAGAGGCAAATGCTTTCTTT
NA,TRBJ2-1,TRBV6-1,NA,CASSFGFDEQFF,TGTGCCAGCAGTTTCGGGTTTGATGAGCAGTTCTTC
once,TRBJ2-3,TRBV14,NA,CASSQGGSTSTDTQYF,TGTGCCAGCAGCCAAGGAGGCAGTACAAGCACAGATACGCAGTATTTT
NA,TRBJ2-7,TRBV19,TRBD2,CASSPRMVAGGGNEQYF,TGTGCCAGTAGTCCTCGGATGGTGGCGGGAGGAGGTAACGAGCAGTACTTC
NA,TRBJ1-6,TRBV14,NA,CASSQDRGVNNSPLHF,TGTGCCAGCAGCCAAGATCGCGGGGTAAATAATTCACCCCTCCACTTT
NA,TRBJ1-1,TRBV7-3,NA,CASSLNRVPNTEAFF,TGTGCCAGCAGCTTAAACAGGGTCCCGAACACTGAAGCTTTCTTT
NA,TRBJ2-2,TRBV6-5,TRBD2,CATQPGLAHTGELFF,TGTGCCACCCAACCGGGACTAGCGCACACCGGGGAGCTGTTTTTT
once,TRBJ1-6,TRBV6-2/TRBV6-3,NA,CASSYGNSPLHF,TGTGCCAGCAGTTACGGCAATTCACCCCTCCACTTT
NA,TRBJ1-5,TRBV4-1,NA,CASSQETALRNQPQHF,TGCGCCAGCAGCCAAGAAACCGCACTTAGAAATCAGCCCCAGCATTTT
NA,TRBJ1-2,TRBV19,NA,CAVGANYGYTF,TGTGCCGTTGGAGCCAACTATGGCTACACCTTC
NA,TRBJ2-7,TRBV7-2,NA,CASTGSGTHYEQYF,TGTGCCAGCACCGGATCCGGGACACACTACGAGCAGTACTTC
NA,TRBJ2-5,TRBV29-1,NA,CSVEDLGVPPKETQYF,TGCAGCGTTGAAGATCTTGGAGTGCCCCCCAAAGAGACCCAGTACTTC
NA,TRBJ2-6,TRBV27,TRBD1,CASSFDRAGANVLTF,TGTGCCAGCAGTTTTGACAGGGCCGGGGCCAACGTCCTGACTTTC
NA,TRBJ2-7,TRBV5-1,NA,CASSDLRGSDEQYF,TGCGCCAGCAGCGACCTAAGAGGGAGCGACGAGCAGTACTTC
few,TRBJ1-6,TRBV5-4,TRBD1,CASSLAGGGSPLHF,TGTGCCAGCAGCTTGGCCGGAGGGGGCTCACCCCTCCACTTT
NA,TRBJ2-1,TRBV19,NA,CASSIGPSLPYNEQFF,TGTGCCAGTAGTATAGGCCCCTCCCTACCCTACAATGAGCAGTTCTTC
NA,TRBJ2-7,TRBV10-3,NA,CATYSGRTHYEQYF,TGTGCCACCTACAGCGGGCGAACCCATTACGAGCAGTACTTC
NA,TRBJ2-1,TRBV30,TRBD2,CAWSGLAGKGNNEQFF,TGTGCCTGGAGTGGGTTAGCGGGAAAAGGGAACAATGAGCAGTTCTTC
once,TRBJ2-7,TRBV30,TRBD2,CAWSGRTSGRNGQATRYF,TGTGCCTGGAGTGGCCGGACTAGCGGGAGAAACGGGCAGGCGACGAGGTACTTC
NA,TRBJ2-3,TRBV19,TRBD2,CASSIEASGRRRTDTQYF,TGTGCCAGTAGTATCGAGGCTAGCGGGAGACGGCGCACAGATACGCAGTATTTT
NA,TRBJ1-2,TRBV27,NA,CASSLARAVHGYTF,TGTGCCAGCAGTTTAGCCAGGGCGGTCCATGGCTACACCTTC
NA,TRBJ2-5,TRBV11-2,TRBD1,CASSNDRVETQYF,TGTGCCAGCAGCAACGACAGGGTAGAGACCCAGTACTTC
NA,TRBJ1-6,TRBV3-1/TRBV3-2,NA,CASSHLSRVNSPLHF,TGTGCCAGCAGCCATTTGTCCAGGGTTAATTCACCCCTCCACTTT
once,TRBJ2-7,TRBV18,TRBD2,CASSPVFEAGVGEQYF,TGTGCCAGCTCACCAGTCTTCGAGGCGGGAGTGGGGGAGCAGTACTTC
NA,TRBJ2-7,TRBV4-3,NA,CASSQDSFSSYEQYF,TGCGCCAGCAGCCAAGACTCATTTAGCTCCTACGAGCAGTACTTC
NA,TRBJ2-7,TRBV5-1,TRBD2,CASSLGGLAGTRPREQYF,TGCGCCAGCAGCTTGGGGGGACTAGCGGGAACACGCCCGCGAGAGCAGTACTTC
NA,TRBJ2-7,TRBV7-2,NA,CASSSRWGGGGSPYEQYF,TGTGCCAGCAGCTCTAGGTGGGGCGGAGGAGGGTCTCCCTACGAGCAGTACTTC
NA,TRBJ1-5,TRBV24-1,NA,CATQGGSPNQPQHF,TGTGCCACCCAAGGAGGGTCCCCGAATCAGCCCCAGCATTTT
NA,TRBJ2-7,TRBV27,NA,CASSLSRGQIGEQYF,TGTGCCAGCAGTTTATCACGGGGACAAATCGGCGAGCAGTACTTC
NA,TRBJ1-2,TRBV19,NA,CASSMGAGMTYGYTF,TGTGCCAGTAGTATGGGCGCAGGGATGACCTATGGCTACACCTTC
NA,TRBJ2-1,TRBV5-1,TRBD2,CASSAGASGRVNEQFF,TGCGCCAGCAGCGCCGGGGCTAGCGGGAGGGTGAATGAGCAGTTCTTC
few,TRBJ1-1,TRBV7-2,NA,CASSLSPGNTEAFF,TGTGCCAGCAGCTTAAGCCCGGGAAACACTGAAGCTTTCTTT
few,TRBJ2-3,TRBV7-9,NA,CASRRSESTDTQYF,TGTGCCAGCAGGCGGTCCGAAAGCACAGATACGCAGTATTTT
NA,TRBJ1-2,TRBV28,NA,CASSLWGAATNYGYTF,TGTGCCAGCAGTTTATGGGGGGCAGCTACTAACTATGGCTACACCTTC
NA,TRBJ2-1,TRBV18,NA,CASSPGLRNEQFF,TGTGCCAGCTCACCTGGACTCCGAAATGAGCAGTTCTTC
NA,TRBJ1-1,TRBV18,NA,CASSPFLGGGPNTEAFF,TGTGCCAGCTCACCATTTCTAGGGGGGGGTCCGAACACTGAAGCTTTCTTT
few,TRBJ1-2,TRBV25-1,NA,CASSAGYYGYTF,TGTGCCAGCAGCGCGGGGTACTATGGCTACACCTTC
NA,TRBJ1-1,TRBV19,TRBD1,CASSSPPGTGGSEAFF,TGTGCCAGTAGTAGCCCCCCCGGGACAGGGGGATCTGAAGCTTTCTTT
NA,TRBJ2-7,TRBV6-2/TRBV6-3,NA,CASSLPSGSYEQYF,TGTGCCAGCAGTTTACCAAGCGGGTCCTACGAGCAGTACTTC
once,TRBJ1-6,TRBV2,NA,CASTLTAINSPLHF,TGTGCCAGCACTTTGACTGCTATCAATTCACCCCTCCACTTT
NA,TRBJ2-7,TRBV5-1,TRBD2,CASSPSGSGRYEQYF,TGCGCCAGCAGCCCAAGCGGGAGCGGAAGATACGAGCAGTACTTC
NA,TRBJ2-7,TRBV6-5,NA,CASSSTGEDEQYF,TGTGCCAGCAGTTCCACTGGGGAGGACGAGCAGTACTTC
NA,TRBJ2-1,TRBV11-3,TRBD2,CASSVGRTSGTYYGNEQFF,TGTGCCAGCAGCGTAGGGCGGACTAGCGGGACTTACTACGGGAATGAGCAGTTCTTC
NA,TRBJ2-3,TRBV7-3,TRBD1,CASSFQPVGQTTDTQYF,TGTGCCAGCAGCTTTCAACCCGTGGGACAGACCACAGATACGCAGTATTTT
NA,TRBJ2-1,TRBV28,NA,CASSFENEQFF,TGTGCCAGCAGTTTTGAGAATGAGCAGTTCTTC